The 21 T cell receptor beta chains listed next were all sequenced from one sample in a study of beta chain features in type 1 diabetes. Study findings and constraints: Shorter TCRB CDR3s, moderately but significantly so, were found in Type 1 diabetes patients in all four CD4+ subsets.

The investigators reverse transcribed all of the isolated RNA, so they sequenced expressed TCRB transcripts. This table comes from immunoSEQ multiplex PCR, and its TCRdb copy is limited to in-frame clones, with some not included. This sample has about 270,000 clones, with roughly 13% found just once. The antigens for these receptors are not known. Sequencing was performed on naive CD4+ T cells from blood. All receptors come from a man aged 30-40 years with type 1 diabetes.

This clone was seen more than once but under ten times. The chain carries TRBV29-1 and TRBJ1-2; a weak D match, TRBD1 (6 bases). The germline V and J ends were trimmed by 6 bases and 3 bases, with 14 bases remaining between them. There are 13 residues in the CDR3. Germline lookup yields CDR1 SQVTM and CDR2 ANQGSEA. The CDR3 DNA follows: TGCAGCGTAGCAGGGGCCGGGGACTATGGCTACACCTTC. Amino acids: CSVAGAGDYGYTF.

The chain recombines TRBV18 with TRBJ1-5; possibly TRBD1 for D (5 bases). Germline CDR1 is KGHSH and CDR2 is LQKENI. This CDR3 is built from 14 residues. V lost 6 bases to trimming and J lost 2 bases, with 11 bases between them. The CDR3 DNA is TGTGCCAGCTCCCCCAGGGAGGGCAATCAGCCCCAGCATTTT. As protein: CASSPREGNQPQHF.

The chain is built from TRBV27 and TRBJ2-1, with 8 bases identical to TRBD2. CDR1 and CDR2 from the germline V gene are MNHEY and SMNVEV (reference sequence). Trimming at V came to 6 bases and at J to 12 bases, leaving 10 bases not matched to a gene. The CDR3 has 13 amino acids. The CDR3 nucleotides are TGTGCCAGCAGCTCAGCGGGAGAATCCGTGCAGTTCTTC. This translates into CASSSAGESVQFF.

This chain uses TRBV10-3 with TRBJ1-5, with TRBD1 identical over 10 bases. This CDR3 spans 15 amino acids. V gave up 5 bases and J gave up 5 bases; unmatched junction bases: 6. Germline CDR1 is ENHRY and CDR2 is SYGVKD. CDR3 residues: CAISLGQGKDQPQHF. The DNA of the CDR3 is TGTGCCATCAGTTTGGGACAGGGGAAGGATCAGCCCCAGCATTTT.

V and J are TRBV7-3 and TRBJ1-1; weak D call: TRBD1 (5 bases). CDR1 is SGHTA, CDR2 FQGTGA, per germline. This CDR3 has 14 residues. V lost 6 bases and J lost 7, with 18 bases in between. The CDR3 region is CASSYNGGEGEAFF. The CDR3 DNA sequence: TGTGCCAGCAGTTATAACGGGGGAGAGGGTGAAGCTTTCTTT.

The chain carries TRBV14 and TRBJ2-1; maybe TRBD2 (5 bases). Germline V gene data show CDR1 as SGHDN and CDR2 as FVKESK. CDR3 length: 13 amino acids. Trimming left V 5 bases short and J 11 bases short, with 16 bases between. Here the CDR3 DNA reads TGTGCCAGCAGCAAAGGAGACGGACTGAAGCAGTTCTTC. Translated: CASSKGDGLKQFF. The whole variable domain, remainder taken from reference TRBV14 and TRBJ2-1, is EAGVTQFPSHSVIEKGQTVTLRCDPISGHDNLYWYRRVMGKEIKFLLHFVKESKQDESGMPNNRFLAERTGGTYSTLKVQPAELEDSGVYFCASSKGDGLKQFFGPGTRLTVL.

A word on this clone: Other nucleotide sequences in the sample specify the same CDR3. The chain couples TRBV28 to TRBJ2-7; TRBD2 matches 10 bases. Germline CDR1 is MDHEN and CDR2 is SYDVKM. This CDR3 region has 14 residues. The ends lost 8 bases at V and 0 bases at J; junction bases unmatched: 4. CDR3 in amino acids: CASRTSGSSYEQYF. In DNA, the CDR3 is TGTGCCAGCCGGACTAGCGGTAGCTCCTACGAGCAGTACTTC.

The V gene is TRBV5-1, the J gene TRBJ1-1; D is unclear. V was trimmed by 1 base and J by 1 base, leaving 8 bases between them. Germline V gene data show CDR1 as SGHRS and CDR2 as YFSETQ. There are 14 residues in the CDR3. Here the CDR3 DNA reads TGCGCCAGCAGCTTGAACAGTAGGAACACTGAAGCTTTCTTT. Amino acid sequence: CASSLNSRNTEAFF.

This clone has just a few counts. The genes are TRBV7-3 and TRBJ2-1; 12 nucleotides agree with TRBD2. J lost 4 bases, V lost 4 bases, and 5 bases had no gene match. The CDR3 length is 16 residues. Germline loops: CDR1 SGHTA, CDR2 FQGTGA. DNA of the CDR3: TGTGCCAGCAGCTCTTTTGGACTAGCGGGATACAATGAGCAGTTCTTC. Residues: CASSSFGLAGYNEQFF.

The chain employs TRBV27 and TRBJ1-1; no clear D. Germline V gene lookup returns CDR1 MNHEY and CDR2 SMNVEV (reference sequence). V was cut by 2 bases and J by 1 base, with 11 bases left in between. The CDR3 runs 15 residues. CDR3 in DNA: TGTGCCAGCAGTTTAGGGCCCCGGCCGAACACTGAAGCTTTCTTT. This translates into CASSLGPRPNTEAFF.

This clone was seen more than once but under ten times. CDR3 protein: CASSQGMTGRNTEAFF. The CDR3, as DNA: TGCGCCAGCAGCCAAGGGATGACAGGGAGGAACACTGAAGCTTTCTTT. The rearrangement joins TRBV4-1 to TRBJ1-1, with 7 bases fitting TRBD1. Germline V gene data show CDR1 as MGHRA and CDR2 as YSYEKL. The length of the CDR3 is 16 residues. After removal of 1 base from V and 1 base from J, the junction contained 6 bases not matched to a gene.

In its sample, this clone was seen a few times. The chain uses TRBV5-5 and TRBJ2-3; TRBD2 aligns across 9 bases. J was trimmed by 2 bases and V by 3 bases; bases with no gene match: 7. The length of the CDR3 is 16 residues. Germline V gene lookup returns CDR1 SGHKS and CDR2 YYEKEE (reference sequence). This CDR3 is CASSWGTSSLTDTQYF. The CDR3 region has the DNA TGTGCCAGCAGCTGGGGGACTAGCAGCCTCACAGATACGCAGTATTTT.

This clone was observed a few times. This chain links TRBV19 with TRBJ2-1; 7 bases map to TRBD1. Germline V gene data show CDR1 as LNHDA and CDR2 as SQIVND (reference sequence). After removal of 6 bases from V and 4 bases from J, the junction contained 3 bases not matched to a gene. CDR3 size: 13 residues. The chain's CDR3 is CASRRDSYNEQFF. The CDR3 coding sequence is TGTGCCAGTAGACGGGACAGTTACAATGAGCAGTTCTTC.

This clone has just a few counts. The chain has TRBV18 and TRBJ2-3; 9 bases are shared with TRBD1. J lost 4 bases, V lost 3 bases, and 5 bases had no gene match. The CDR3 is made up of 15 amino acids. Germline assignment: CDR1 KGHSH and CDR2 LQKENI. The CDR3 loop reads CASSPRDRVSDTQYF. The DNA for the CDR3 is TGTGCCAGCTCACCCCGGGACAGGGTATCAGATACGCAGTATTTT.

V is TRBV14 and J is TRBJ1-4; 8 bases map to TRBD1. This CDR3 has 13 residues. V lost 9 bases and J lost 3; bases outside the gene matches: 3. Germline assignment: CDR1 SGHDN and CDR2 FVKESK. The CDR3: CASSRGPNEKLFF. CDR3 coding DNA: TGTGCCAGTTCCAGGGGGCCTAATGAAAAACTGTTTTTT.

This clone was picked up one time. The V call is TRBV5-1, the J call TRBJ2-5, with D possibly being TRBD1 (6 bases). The CDR3 is 17 amino acids. V lost 4 bases and J lost 1, with 20 bases in between. The V gene's germline CDR1 is SGHRS and CDR2 YFSETQ. CDR3 loop: CASSNGQLGFLQETQYF. The CDR3 bases are TGCGCCAGCAGCAACGGACAGTTGGGCTTTCTCCAAGAGACCCAGTACTTC.

The V gene is TRBV7-2, the J gene TRBJ1-4, with D hard to call. Trimming took off 3 bases at V and 1 base at J, with 6 bases between the two ends. Germline-derived CDR1 and CDR2 are SGHTA and FQGNSA. CDR3 size: 14 residues. CDR3 DNA sequence: TGTGCCAGCAGCTTCAGGCGAACTAATGAAAAACTGTTTTTT. Protein: CASSFRRTNEKLFF.

V usage is TRBV4-2 and J usage is TRBJ1-1; tentatively, D is TRBD1 (5 bases). Germline V gene sequence: CDR1 LGHNA, CDR2 YNFKEQ. The V gene lost 3 bases and the J gene lost 1 base, with 12 bases spanning the gap. The CDR3 runs to 15 residues. DNA for the CDR3: TGTGCCAGCAGCCAGGGGCGCTTGGGGAACACTGAAGCTTTCTTT. This sequence encodes CASSQGRLGNTEAFF.

This sequence joins TRBV4-2 and TRBJ1-1, with TRBD1 as a possible D gene (5 bases). The ends were cut back, 1 base at V and 1 base at J, with 13 bases in the middle. The length of the CDR3 is 16 residues. Germline CDR1 is LGHNA and CDR2 is YNFKEQ. The DNA for the CDR3 is TGTGCCAGCAGCCAAGGAGTACGACAGCCGAACACTGAAGCTTTCTTT. Its translation is CASSQGVRQPNTEAFF.

In its sample, this clone was seen a few times. The chain couples TRBV7-9 to TRBJ2-1, with TRBD2 matching 11 bases. V lost 3 bases and J lost 6; bases outside the gene matches: 7. Germline V CDR1 and CDR2: SEHNR, FQNEAQ (reference sequence). The CDR3 runs 16 residues. CDR3 amino acids: CASSFGTSGSPNEQFF. The CDR3, as DNA: TGTGCCAGCAGCTTCGGGACTAGCGGATCCCCCAATGAGCAGTTCTTC.

This clone turned up a few times. The rearrangement links TRBV18 to TRBJ2-7; the D is unclear. Germline V gene lookup returns CDR1 KGHSH and CDR2 LQKENI. The length of the CDR3 is 12 residues. V was trimmed by 3 bases and J by 4 bases, leaving 7 bases between them. The CDR3 reads CASSPGRYEQYF. The CDR3 DNA is TGTGCCAGCTCACCGGGCCGGTACGAGCAGTACTTC. The complete variable domain, with remaining parts taken from reference TRBV18 and TRBJ2-7, reads NAGVMQNPRHLVRRRGQEARLRCSPMKGHSHVYWYRQLPEEGLKFMVYLQKENIIDESGMPKERFSAEFPKEGPSILRIQQVVRGDSAAYFCASSPGRYEQYFGPGTRLTVT.